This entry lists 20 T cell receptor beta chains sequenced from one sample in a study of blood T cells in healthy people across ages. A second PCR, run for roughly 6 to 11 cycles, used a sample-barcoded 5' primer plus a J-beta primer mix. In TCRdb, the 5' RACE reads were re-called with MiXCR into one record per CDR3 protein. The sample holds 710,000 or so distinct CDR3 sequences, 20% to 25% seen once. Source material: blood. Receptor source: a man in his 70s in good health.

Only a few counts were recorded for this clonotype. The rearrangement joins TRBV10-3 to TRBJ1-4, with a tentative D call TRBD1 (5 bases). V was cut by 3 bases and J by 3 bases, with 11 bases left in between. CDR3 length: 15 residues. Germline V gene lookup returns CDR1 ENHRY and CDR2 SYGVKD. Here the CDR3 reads CAISDGGVSNEKLFF. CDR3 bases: TGTGCCATCAGTGACGGAGGGGTATCTAATGAAAAACTGTTTTTT.

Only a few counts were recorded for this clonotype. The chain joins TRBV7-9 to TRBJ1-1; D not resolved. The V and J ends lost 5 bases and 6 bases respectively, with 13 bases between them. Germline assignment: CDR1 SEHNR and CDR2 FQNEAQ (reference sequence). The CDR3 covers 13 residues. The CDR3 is CASSDSGKPEAFF. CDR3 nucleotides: TGTGCCAGCAGCGATAGCGGAAAGCCTGAAGCTTTCTTT.

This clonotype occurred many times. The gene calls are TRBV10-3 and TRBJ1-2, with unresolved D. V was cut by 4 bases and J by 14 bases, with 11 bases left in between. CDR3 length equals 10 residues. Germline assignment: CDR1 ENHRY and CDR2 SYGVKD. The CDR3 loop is CAISVCLNTF. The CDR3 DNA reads TGTGCCATCAGTGTCTGTTTAAATACCTTC.

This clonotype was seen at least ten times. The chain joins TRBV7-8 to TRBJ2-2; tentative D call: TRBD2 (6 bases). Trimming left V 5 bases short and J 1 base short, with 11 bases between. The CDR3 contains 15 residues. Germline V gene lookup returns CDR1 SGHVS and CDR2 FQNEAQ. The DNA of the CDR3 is TGTGCCAGCAGCCGCCGGCGGGAGAACACCGGGGAGCTGTTTTTT. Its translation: CASSRRRENTGELFF. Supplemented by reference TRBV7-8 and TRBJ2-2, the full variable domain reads GAGVSQSPRYKVAKRGQDVALRCDPISGHVSLFWYQQALGQGPEFLTYFQNEAQLDKSGLPSDRFFAERPEGSVSTLKIQRTQQEDSAVYLCASSRRRENTGELFFGEGSRLTVL.

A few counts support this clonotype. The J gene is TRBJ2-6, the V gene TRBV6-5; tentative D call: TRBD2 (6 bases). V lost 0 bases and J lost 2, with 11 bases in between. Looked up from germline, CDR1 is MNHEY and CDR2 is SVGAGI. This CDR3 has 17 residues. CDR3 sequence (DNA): TGTGCCAGCAGTTACTCGGCCCAGCGGGCTGGGGCCAACGTCCTGACTTTC. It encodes CASSYSAQRAGANVLTF.

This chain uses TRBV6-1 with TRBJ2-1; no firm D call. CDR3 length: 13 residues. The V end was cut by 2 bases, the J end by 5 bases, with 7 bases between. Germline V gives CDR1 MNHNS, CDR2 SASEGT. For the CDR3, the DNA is TGTGCCAGCAGTGAATGGCTCAACAATGAGCAGTTCTTC. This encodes CASSEWLNNEQFF.

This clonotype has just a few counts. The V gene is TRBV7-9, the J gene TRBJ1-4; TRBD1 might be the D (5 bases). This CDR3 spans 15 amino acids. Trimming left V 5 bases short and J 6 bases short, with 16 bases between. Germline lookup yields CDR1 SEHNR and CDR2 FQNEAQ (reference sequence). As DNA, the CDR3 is TGTGCCAGCAGCCGGGGCGCGGTTGTGGATGAAAAACTGTTTTTT. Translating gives CASSRGAVVDEKLFF.

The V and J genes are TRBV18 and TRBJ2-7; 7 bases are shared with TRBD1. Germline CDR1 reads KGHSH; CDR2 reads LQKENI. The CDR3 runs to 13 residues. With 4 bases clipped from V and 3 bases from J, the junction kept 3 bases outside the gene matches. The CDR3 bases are TGTGCCAGCTCACTCGGGACAGACTACGAGCAGTACGTC. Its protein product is CASSLGTDYEQYV.

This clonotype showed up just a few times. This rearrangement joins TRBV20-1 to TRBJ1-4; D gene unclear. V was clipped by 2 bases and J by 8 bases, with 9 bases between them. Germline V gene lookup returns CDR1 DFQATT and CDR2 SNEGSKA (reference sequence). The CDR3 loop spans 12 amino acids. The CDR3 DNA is TGCAGTGCTAGACTTTCGTCGGAAAAACTGTTTTTT. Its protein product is CSARLSSEKLFF.

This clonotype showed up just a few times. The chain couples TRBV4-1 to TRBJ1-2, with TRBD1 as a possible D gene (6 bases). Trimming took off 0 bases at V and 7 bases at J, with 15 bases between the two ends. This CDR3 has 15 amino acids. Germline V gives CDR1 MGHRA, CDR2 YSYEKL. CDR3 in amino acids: CASSQEGAPGSGYTF. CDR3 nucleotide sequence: TGCGCCAGCAGCCAAGAGGGGGCACCAGGGTCTGGCTACACCTTC.

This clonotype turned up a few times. The CDR3 nucleotides are TGTGCCAGCAGTTTCGGCGGAGCGGGAAAGACCCAGTACTTC. It codes for CASSFGGAGKTQYF. The J gene is TRBJ2-5, the V gene TRBV28; the match to TRBD2 covers 7 bases. The germline CDR1 and CDR2 sequences are MDHEN and SYDVKM. V lost 3 bases and J lost 6; bases outside the gene matches: 7. The CDR3 totals 14 residues.

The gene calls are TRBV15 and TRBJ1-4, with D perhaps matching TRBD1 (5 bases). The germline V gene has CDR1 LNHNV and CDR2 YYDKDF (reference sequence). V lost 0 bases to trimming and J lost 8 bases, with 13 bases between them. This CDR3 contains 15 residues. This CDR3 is CATSRDHGGDEKLFF. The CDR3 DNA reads TGTGCCACCAGCAGAGATCACGGGGGGGACGAAAAACTGTTTTTT.

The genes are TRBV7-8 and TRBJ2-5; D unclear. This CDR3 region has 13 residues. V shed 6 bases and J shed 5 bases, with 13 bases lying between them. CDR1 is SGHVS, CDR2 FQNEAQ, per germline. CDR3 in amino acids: CASRPRYTETQYF. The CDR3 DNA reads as TGTGCCAGCAGACCACGGTACACGGAGACCCAGTACTTC.

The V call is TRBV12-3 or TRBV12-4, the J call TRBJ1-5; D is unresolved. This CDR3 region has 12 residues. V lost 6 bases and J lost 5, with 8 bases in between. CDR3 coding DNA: TGTGCCAGCAGCGCGATGGATCAGCCCCAGCATTTT. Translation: CASSAMDQPQHF.

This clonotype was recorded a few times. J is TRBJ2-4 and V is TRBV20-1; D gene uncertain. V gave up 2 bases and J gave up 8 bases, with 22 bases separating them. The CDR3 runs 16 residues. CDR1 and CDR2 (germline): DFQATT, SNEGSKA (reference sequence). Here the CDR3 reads CSARLTGRTPSDIQYF. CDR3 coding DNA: TGCAGTGCTAGATTAACGGGCAGGACCCCTTCGGACATTCAGTACTTC.

CDR3 loop: CASSHRDPPLHF. The CDR3 DNA reads as TGTGCCAGCAGCCACAGGGATCCACCCCTCCACTTT. The J gene is TRBJ1-6, the V gene TRBV12-3 or TRBV12-4; a possible D gene is TRBD1 (6 bases). Trimming left V 6 bases short and J 11 bases short, with 11 bases between. The CDR3 has 12 amino acids.

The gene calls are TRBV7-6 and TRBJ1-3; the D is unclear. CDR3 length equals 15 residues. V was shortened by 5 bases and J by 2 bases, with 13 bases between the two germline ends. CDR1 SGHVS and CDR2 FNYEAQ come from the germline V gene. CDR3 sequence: CASSQNRQTGNTIYF. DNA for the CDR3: TGTGCCAGCAGCCAAAACCGGCAGACTGGAAACACCATATATTTT.

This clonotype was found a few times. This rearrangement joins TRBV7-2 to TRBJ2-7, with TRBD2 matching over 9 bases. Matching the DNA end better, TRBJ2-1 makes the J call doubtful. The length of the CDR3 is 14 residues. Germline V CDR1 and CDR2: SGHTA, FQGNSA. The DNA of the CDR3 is TGTGCCAGCAGCGCGGGACTAGCCGCGTTTGAGCAGTTCTTC. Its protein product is CASSAGLAAFEQFF.

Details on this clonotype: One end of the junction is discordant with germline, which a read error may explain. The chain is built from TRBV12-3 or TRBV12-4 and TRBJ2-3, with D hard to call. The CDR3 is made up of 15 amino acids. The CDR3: CAGSPQSGITDTQYF. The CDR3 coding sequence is TGTGCCGGCAGCCCTCAATCTGGTATAACAGATACGCAGTATTTT.

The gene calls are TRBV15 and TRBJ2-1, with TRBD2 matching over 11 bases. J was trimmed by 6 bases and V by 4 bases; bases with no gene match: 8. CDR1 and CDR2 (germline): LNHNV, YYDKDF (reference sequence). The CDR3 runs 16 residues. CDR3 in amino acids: CATSTQLAGVSNEQFF. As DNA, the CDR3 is TGTGCCACCAGCACCCAACTAGCGGGAGTCTCCAATGAGCAGTTCTTC.